This entry concerns a single T cell receptor (beta chain). Per the study methods: Amplification of reference gene primers provided the estimated nucleated cell counts. The repertoire was sequenced with immunoSEQ multiplex PCR; TCRdb's copy has only in-frame clones and lacks some. V, J and clone size are taken as reported in that table, and D and trimming were inferred from the DNA itself. The sample has 200,000 to 250,000 clones, 80% to 90% seen once. The entry originates in a study of blood T cell repertoires in COVID-19. Overall study context: The United States, Italy and Spain provided the acute and convalescent COVID-19 samples. The analysed material was cDNA or gDNA that came from T cells, B-cell-depleted T cells, or PBMCs.

This CDR3 has 13 residues. Trimming pared 3 bases from V and 4 bases from J, leaving 10 bases between. Looked up from germline, CDR1 is SGHNT and CDR2 is YYREEE (reference sequence). The receptor comes from a man aged 30-40 years with active or convalescent COVID-19. The specimen sequenced was peripheral blood. V usage is TRBV5-4 and J usage is TRBJ1-2; TRBD1 is a possible D gene (5 bases). Here the CDR3 DNA reads TGTGCCAGCAGCTCCCCGACAGTCTATGGCTACACCTTC. Translated: CASSSPTVYGYTF.